The 14 T cell receptor beta chains in this list originate from one sample, sequenced in a study of T cells in Graves' hyperthyroidism and ophthalmopathy. There were TCR beta CDR3 regions amplified from RNA transcripts. TCR CDR3 regions were first amplified by RT-PCR with HTBI primers. TCRdb re-called the multiplex PCR reads with MiXCR, one entry per CDR3 protein. The sample comprises about 620,000 distinct CDR3 sequences, about 16% of which are singletons, and around 4% rests with the top ten. Sequenced input: blood. The origin of the receptors is a woman aged 25 to 45 with Graves' hyperthyroidism.

The sample holds a few counts of this clonotype. This chain links TRBV6-1 with TRBJ2-1; 7 bases line up with TRBD1. CDR3 size: 15 residues. The V gene end was trimmed by 6 bases and the J gene end by 7 bases; junction bases not matched to a gene: 12. The germline V gene encodes CDR1 MNHNS and CDR2 SASEGT. The CDR3 protein is CASSDRVGRWNEQFF. Written as DNA, the CDR3 is TGTGCCAGCAGCGACAGGGTCGGGCGATGGAATGAGCAGTTCTTC.

This clonotype was seen a few times. This chain connects TRBV5-4 to TRBJ1-1, with D possibly being TRBD1 (5 bases). CDR3 size: 15 residues. V was cut by 4 bases and J by 10 bases, with 23 bases left in between. CDR1 is SGHNT and CDR2 is YYREEE in the germline V gene (reference sequence). Written as DNA, the CDR3 is TGTGCCAGCAGCCAACAAAAAAACCCTGAGGGGCGAGCTTTCTTT. As protein: CASSQQKNPEGRAFF.

In this sample, this clonotype turned up a few times. V gene TRBV10-3 combines with J gene TRBJ2-7, with D perhaps matching TRBD1 (6 bases). From germline, CDR1 is ENHRY and CDR2 SYGVKD. The V gene lost 3 bases and the J gene lost 3 bases, with 12 bases spanning the gap. This CDR3 contains 14 residues. The CDR3 reads CAISDSTGDYEQYF. CDR3 bases: TGTGCCATCAGTGATTCGACAGGCGACTACGAGCAGTACTTC.

The sample holds a few counts of this clonotype. The chain links TRBV5-6 to TRBJ2-1, with D possibly TRBD2 on 6 matching bases. V was pared by 2 bases and J by 7 bases, with 13 bases between. Per germline, CDR1 SGHDT and CDR2 YYEEEE. The CDR3 runs 14 residues. CDR3 in amino acids: CASSFRLATNEQFF. The CDR3 DNA follows: TGTGCCAGCAGCTTCCGGCTAGCGACGAATGAGCAGTTCTTC.

CDR3 amino acids: CASSLLAPGKQFF. DNA of the CDR3: TGTGCCAGCAGTTTATTAGCCCCTGGGAAGCAGTTCTTC. The chain uses TRBV12-3 or TRBV12-4 and TRBJ2-1; D gene unclear. The CDR3 covers 13 residues. V was pared by 2 bases and J by 11 bases, with 13 bases between.

The J gene is TRBJ1-5, the V gene TRBV20-1, with D perhaps TRBD1 (6 bases). The CDR3 spans 15 residues. V lost 6 bases and J 5 bases, leaving 20 bases between the germline ends. Per germline, CDR1 DFQATT and CDR2 SNEGSKA (reference sequence). The CDR3: CSATNPRDTHQPQHF. The CDR3 DNA follows: TGCAGTGCCACAAATCCACGGGACACTCATCAGCCCCAGCATTTT.

This clonotype was detected only a few times. This sequence joins TRBV19 and TRBJ2-1; D possibly corresponds to TRBD1 (5 bases). There are 12 residues in the CDR3. V gave up 5 bases and J gave up 6 bases, with 8 bases separating them. Per the germline V gene, CDR1 is LNHDA and CDR2 is SQIVND (reference sequence). CDR3 sequence: CASSWGINEQFF. The CDR3 nucleotides are TGTGCCAGTAGTTGGGGCATCAATGAGCAGTTCTTC.

This clonotype was detected only a few times. The chain employs TRBV7-2 and TRBJ2-7; D unclear. Germline CDR1 SGHTA, CDR2 FQGNSA. This CDR3 spans 14 amino acids. Deletions cut 2 bases from V and 5 bases from J, with 13 bases between. The CDR3 reads CASSLLVVSHEQYF. The CDR3 DNA reads as TGTGCCAGCAGCTTATTAGTGGTATCCCACGAGCAGTACTTC.

This clonotype was counted ten times or more. The gene calls are TRBV6-1 and TRBJ2-3; unclear D gene. The CDR3 is 14 amino acids. V was trimmed by 5 bases and J by 0 bases, leaving 9 bases between them. The V gene's germline CDR1 is MNHNS and CDR2 SASEGT. The CDR3, as DNA: TGTGCCAGCAGTCCTTCGGTTAGCACAGATACGCAGTATTTT. Translation gives CASSPSVSTDTQYF.

There are a few counts of this clonotype. The genes are TRBV25-1 and TRBJ2-2; tentatively, D is TRBD2 (5 bases). V was clipped by 3 bases and J by 3 bases, with 11 bases between them. CDR1 is MGHDK and CDR2 is SYGVNS in the germline V gene. The CDR3 contains 15 residues. CDR3 nucleotides: TGTGCCAGCAGTGATTTCGGGGTTGACACCGGGGAGCTGTTTTTT. This translates into CASSDFGVDTGELFF.

As to this clonotype: Just one base apart from a much larger clone, this may be a read error. This chain uses TRBV6-1 with TRBJ1-1, with 9 bases fitting TRBD1. The CDR3 has 13 amino acids. The V and J ends lost 6 bases and 11 bases, in that order; junction bases with no gene match: 10. Germline CDR1 reads MNHNS; CDR2 reads SASEGT. The CDR3 coding sequence is TGTGCCAGCAGCCACGTTCGACAGGGGGACGCTTTCTTT. This translates into CASSHVRQGDAFF.

This clonotype was seen more than once but under ten times. This chain uses TRBV28 with TRBJ2-1, with D uncertain. The length of the CDR3 is 12 residues. Germline CDR1 is MDHEN and CDR2 is SYDVKM. The germline V and J ends were trimmed by 3 bases and 10 bases, with 10 bases remaining between them. The CDR3 DNA follows: TGTGCCAGCAGTTTCCGGTTGAGGGAGCAGTTCTTC. It encodes CASSFRLREQFF.

The chain links TRBV10-3 to TRBJ1-3; 7 bases map to TRBD1. The V and J ends lost 7 bases and 0 bases, in that order; junction bases with no gene match: 6. The CDR3 consists of 15 residues. CDR1 and CDR2 (germline): ENHRY, SYGVKD. The CDR3 sequence is CAITQGSYSGNTIYF. In DNA, the CDR3 is TGTGCCATCACACAGGGGAGCTACTCTGGAAACACCATATATTTT.

The gene calls are TRBV16 and TRBJ1-1; D is possibly TRBD1 (6 bases). Trimming took 2 bases from V and 0 from J, leaving 10 bases between them. Germline CDR1 reads KGHSY; CDR2 reads FQNENV. CDR3 length equals 15 residues. This CDR3 is CASSQPTGLNTEAFF. The DNA of the CDR3 is TGTGCCAGCAGCCAACCAACAGGGCTGAACACTGAAGCTTTCTTT.